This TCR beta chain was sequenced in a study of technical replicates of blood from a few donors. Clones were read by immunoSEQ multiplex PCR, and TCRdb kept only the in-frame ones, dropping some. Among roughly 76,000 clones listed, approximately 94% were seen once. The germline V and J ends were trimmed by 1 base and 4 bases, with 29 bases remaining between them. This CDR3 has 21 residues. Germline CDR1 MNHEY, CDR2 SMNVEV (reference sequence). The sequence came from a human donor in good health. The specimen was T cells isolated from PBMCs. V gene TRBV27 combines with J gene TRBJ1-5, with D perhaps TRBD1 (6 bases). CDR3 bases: TGTGCCAGCAGTTTATTCCCGCCGGGCAGGGGATTATCCCGTATAAATCAGCCCCAGCATTTT. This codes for CASSLFPPGRGLSRINQPQHF.